These 24 T cell receptor beta chains were sequenced from one sample in a study of blood T cell repertoires in COVID-19. Method: immunoSEQ multiplex PCR; TCRdb's copy keeps in-frame clones and lacks some. The sample holds roughly 320,000 clones, approximately 85% seen once. Sequencing was performed on peripheral blood. The receptors derive from a human donor in a cohort sampled during active COVID-19.

V is TRBV5-1 and J is TRBJ2-1, with D tentatively TRBD2 (5 bases). V shed 3 bases and J shed 8 bases, with 18 bases lying between them. The CDR3 totals 15 residues. In germline, CDR1 is SGHRS, CDR2 YFSETQ. The CDR3 region is CASSSGLPRAHEQFF. CDR3 DNA: TGCGCCAGCAGCTCAGGACTCCCCCGCGCCCATGAGCAGTTCTTC. Together with reference TRBV5-1 and TRBJ2-1, the CDR3 gives the full variable domain: KAGVTQTPRYLIKTRGQQVTLSCSPISGHRSVSWYQQTPGQGLQFLFEYFSETQRNKGNFPGRFSGRQFSNSRSEMNVSTLELGDSALYLCASSSGLPRAHEQFFGPGTRLTVL.

The chain couples TRBV7-2 to TRBJ1-5, with 7 bases matching TRBD1. Germline CDR1 reads SGHTA; CDR2 reads FQGNSA. The CDR3 extends over 16 amino acids. Losses at the gene ends were 5 bases for V and 1 base for J; bases not matched to a gene: 8. CDR3 sequence reads: CASSPSGTVSNQPQHF. The CDR3, as DNA: TGTGCCAGCAGCCCCTCCGGGACAGTAAGCAATCAGCCCCAGCATTTT.

This clone was observed many times. The chain links TRBV28 to TRBJ2-7; 8 bases align to TRBD1. This CDR3 spans 15 amino acids. The trim removed 6 bases at V and 5 bases at J, leaving 12 bases unmatched. The germline gives CDR1 MDHEN, CDR2 SYDVKM. The CDR3 coding sequence is TGTGCCAGCAGCTCCCCAACGGGACAGGTGGACGAGCAGTACTTC. It translates to CASSSPTGQVDEQYF.

This clone came up once. The chain is built from TRBV20-1 and TRBJ1-1; D not resolved. Trimming took off 3 bases at V and 0 bases at J, with 5 bases between the two ends. CDR3 length: 12 residues. The germline gives CDR1 DFQATT, CDR2 SNEGSKA (reference sequence). This CDR3 is CSASPLNTEAFF. The CDR3 DNA reads as TGCAGTGCTAGTCCGTTGAACACTGAAGCTTTCTTT.

The CDR3 region is CSVVGGALPGTEAFF. The CDR3 DNA follows: TGCAGCGTTGTGGGGGGGGCTCTCCCCGGCACTGAAGCTTTCTTT. The chain couples TRBV29-1 to TRBJ1-1, with D possibly TRBD1 on 6 matching bases. The germline V gene encodes CDR1 SQVTM and CDR2 ANQGSEA. Trimming took off 4 bases at V and 4 bases at J, with 19 bases between the two ends. The length of the CDR3 is 15 residues. The full variable domain, in which reference TRBV29-1 and TRBJ1-1 provide the parts outside the CDR3, is SAVISQKPSRDICQRGTSLTIQCQVDSQVTMMFWYRQQPGQSLTLIATANQGSEATYESGFVIDKFPISRPNLTFSTLTVSNMSPEDSSIYLCSVVGGALPGTEAFFGQGTRLTVV.

This clone has only a few counts. This chain joins TRBV29-1 and TRBJ2-7, with unresolved D. CDR3 size: 11 residues. V was cut by 4 bases and J by 5 bases, with 9 bases left in between. The germline CDR1 and CDR2 sequences are SQVTM and ANQGSEA. The CDR3 bases are TGCAGCGTTGCAGGTTTCCACGAGCAGTACTTC. The encoded protein is CSVAGFHEQYF.

V and J are TRBV15 and TRBJ1-6, with 7 positions matching TRBD1. The CDR3 extends over 14 amino acids. Germline V CDR1 and CDR2: LNHNV, YYDKDF (reference sequence). V lost 8 bases and J lost 6; bases outside the gene matches: 7. The CDR3 loop is CATQTGITNSPLHF. DNA for the CDR3: TGTGCCACCCAGACAGGGATCACTAATTCACCCCTCCACTTT.

The V gene is TRBV11-2, the J gene TRBJ2-7; no reliable D call. This CDR3 has 13 amino acids. CDR1 and CDR2 from the germline V gene are SGHAT and FQNNGV. With 5 bases removed from V and 10 bases from J, the gap between germline ends came to 18 bases. CDR3 region: CASSASSVYAQYF. In DNA, the CDR3 is TGTGCCAGCAGCGCGTCAAGCGTCTACGCACAGTACTTC.

The V and J genes are TRBV6-5 and TRBJ1-2; 8 bases align to TRBD1. The CDR3 runs 14 residues. Germline trimming cut 7 bases from V and 7 bases from J; bases unmatched to any gene: 11. The germline V gene has CDR1 MNHEY and CDR2 SVGAGI. CDR3 DNA: TGTGCCAGCAACCCAGGACAGGGACTGCTTGGCTACACCTTC. It translates to CASNPGQGLLGYTF.

V is TRBV27 and J is TRBJ1-2; D perhaps matches TRBD1 (6 bases). Trimming removed 6 bases from V and 4 bases from J, with 12 bases in between. Germline lookup yields CDR1 MNHEY and CDR2 SMNVEV (reference sequence). The CDR3 spans 13 residues. CDR3 residues: CASRRDIFYGYTF. In nucleotides, the CDR3 is TGTGCCAGCAGGAGGGACATTTTCTATGGCTACACCTTC.

V and J are TRBV11-2 and TRBJ2-7; 7 bases line up with TRBD2. After removal of 1 base from V and 1 base from J, the junction contained 10 bases not matched to a gene. The V gene's germline CDR1 is SGHAT and CDR2 FQNNGV. CDR3 size: 17 residues. The DNA of the CDR3 is TGTGCCAGCAGCTTAGGGAGGGAGGGGCGCTGGTCCTACGAGCAGTACTTC. Protein sequence: CASSLGREGRWSYEQYF.

The CDR3 region has the DNA TGTGCCAGCAGCGTAGGGGGCGGCTCTGGCTATGGCTACACCTTC. Protein product: CASSVGGGSGYGYTF. This rearrangement joins TRBV9 to TRBJ1-2, with D possibly TRBD1 on 5 matching bases. CDR1 is SGDLS, CDR2 YYNGEE, per germline. Trimming removed 0 bases from V and 4 bases from J, with 13 bases in between. This CDR3 has 15 residues.

This sequence joins TRBV9 and TRBJ2-6; 7 bases agree with TRBD1. The CDR3 is 16 residues long. Germline V gene lookup returns CDR1 SGDLS and CDR2 YYNGEE. The V and J ends lost 5 bases and 0 bases, in that order; junction bases with no gene match: 5. The CDR3 reads CASRGTASSGANVLTF. DNA of the CDR3: TGTGCCAGCAGGGGGACAGCCAGCTCTGGGGCCAACGTCCTGACTTTC.

The genes are TRBV27 and TRBJ1-1; D gene unclear. This CDR3 contains 14 residues. The germline V gene has CDR1 MNHEY and CDR2 SMNVEV (reference sequence). V lost 0 bases and J lost 1, with 6 bases in between. The CDR3 sequence: CASSLSPKNTEAFF. The CDR3, as DNA: TGTGCCAGCAGTTTATCTCCCAAGAACACTGAAGCTTTCTTT.

Regarding this clone: An end of the junction does not agree with germline; a read error may underlie this. V usage is TRBV10-3 and J usage is TRBJ1-6; 7 positions match TRBD1. The CDR3 has 14 amino acids. Germline CDR1 ENHRY, CDR2 SYGVKD. CDR3 in amino acids: CATRGQVVNSPLHF. The CDR3 nucleotides are TGTGCCACCCGAGGACAGGTAGTTAATTCGCCCCTCCACTTT.

This clone was seen once. The chain links TRBV5-1 to TRBJ2-7; 12 bases fit TRBD2. The CDR3 runs 15 residues. Germline CDR1 and CDR2: SGHRS and YFSETQ. After removal of 4 bases from V and 5 bases from J, the junction contained 7 bases not matched to a gene. As DNA, the CDR3 is TGCGCCAGCAGCCCATCTAGCGGGGGGGCTAACGAGCAGTACTTC. It translates to CASSPSSGGANEQYF.

This clone was found a few times. The chain employs TRBV30 and TRBJ1-2, with D possibly being TRBD1 (5 bases). V was pared by 4 bases and J by 1 base, with 10 bases between. Germline assignment: CDR1 GTSNPN and CDR2 SVGIG (reference sequence). The CDR3 loop spans 13 amino acids. The CDR3 protein is CAWTLGLNYGYTF. For the CDR3, the DNA is TGTGCCTGGACCTTGGGACTTAACTATGGCTACACCTTC.

The chain combines TRBV4-1 with TRBJ1-2; D remains ambiguous. Germline CDR1 reads MGHRA; CDR2 reads YSYEKL. The CDR3 length is 17 residues. Between the trimmed V and J ends, which lost 2 bases and 2 bases, there was a span of 18 bases. The CDR3 here is CASSQPTEARRNYGYTF. For the CDR3, the DNA is TGCGCCAGCAGCCAACCCACGGAGGCCCGGCGCAACTATGGCTACACCTTC.

The chain links TRBV5-1 to TRBJ1-5, with D maybe TRBD1 (6 bases). The CDR3 runs to 15 residues. CDR1 is SGHRS and CDR2 is YFSETQ in the germline V gene. Trimming shortened V by 0 bases and J by 4 bases, and 11 bases separated the two germline ends. The CDR3 loop is CASSLEGQQNQPQHF. The CDR3 DNA is TGCGCCAGCAGCTTGGAGGGACAACAGAATCAGCCCCAGCATTTT.

Here the CDR3 reads CASSPRGGPFTEAFF. The DNA of the CDR3 is TGTGCCAGCAGCCCCCGGGGAGGTCCATTCACTGAAGCTTTCTTT. This rearrangement joins TRBV11-2 to TRBJ1-1; the D is unclear. CDR3 length: 15 amino acids. V was shortened by 5 bases and J by 4 bases, with 17 bases between the two germline ends. Germline lookup yields CDR1 SGHAT and CDR2 FQNNGV.

The chain has TRBV10-2 and TRBJ2-7, with 11 bases fitting TRBD2. With V trimmed by 7 bases and J by 12 bases, 8 bases remained unmatched. The germline gives CDR1 WSHSY, CDR2 SAAADI. The CDR3 is made up of 12 amino acids. CDR3 coding DNA: TGCGCCAGCATTTTGACTAGCGGGGTTCCGTACTTC. Translated: CASILTSGVPYF.

The rearrangement uses TRBV29-1 and TRBJ2-7; the D gene is possibly TRBD1 (6 bases). The germline V and J ends were trimmed by 6 bases and 5 bases, with 17 bases remaining between them. This CDR3 spans 13 amino acids. Germline V gene sequence: CDR1 SQVTM, CDR2 ANQGSEA. The CDR3 loop is CSVERMTGNEQYF. The CDR3 DNA sequence: TGCAGCGTGGAACGTATGACAGGCAACGAGCAGTACTTC.

V is TRBV10-3 and J is TRBJ1-1; tentatively, D is TRBD1 (5 bases). From germline, CDR1 is ENHRY and CDR2 SYGVKD. Trimming left V 3 bases short and J 0 bases short, with 11 bases between. The CDR3 is made up of 15 amino acids. The CDR3 DNA reads TGTGCCATCAGTGACTTGACAGCCCTGAACACTGAAGCTTTCTTT. Protein: CAISDLTALNTEAFF.

The genes are TRBV5-4 and TRBJ1-6; tentatively, D is TRBD1 (6 bases). From germline, CDR1 is SGHNT and CDR2 YYREEE (reference sequence). This CDR3 has 15 amino acids. V gave up 0 bases and J gave up 10 bases, with 14 bases separating them. This chain's CDR3 is CASSLGQGFESPLHF. The CDR3 DNA is TGTGCCAGCAGCTTGGGTCAGGGGTTCGAGTCACCCCTCCACTTT.